The rows below give T cell receptor beta chains drawn from one sample of a study of cytomegalovirus exposure and HLA in healthy donors. Profiling relied on immunoSEQ multiplex PCR, and the TCRdb table lists in-frame clones only, not all of them. The data hold about 130,000 clones, with 80% observed a single time. Material: PBMCs. The receptors derive from a man under 40 in good health and CMV-seronegative. CDR3s include the opening cysteine and the closing phenylalanine or tryptophan. A D gene is named only where the DNA matches it firmly. Size tells how often a clone was seen (once, few, many) or the class of an expanded clone, and some rows leave it out.

TGTGCCATCAGTGCGGACAGGAACACTGAAGCTTTCTTT	CAISADRNTEAFF	.	13	few	TRBV10-3	TRBJ1-1
TGTGCCACCACACTAACATTACGCTATGGCTACACCTTC	CATTLTLRYGYTF	.	13	.	TRBV28	TRBJ1-2
TGTGCCAGCAGCGCGCGACAGGGAAATAATTCACCCCTCCACTTT	CASSARQGNNSPLHF	TRBD1	15	.	TRBV7-9	TRBJ1-6
TGTGCCTGGAACAGAGGGCCTACCGGCTATGGCTACACCTTC	CAWNRGPTGYGYTF	.	14	.	TRBV30	TRBJ1-2
TGTGCCAGTAGTATTGGAGGGAACACTGAAGCTTTCTTT	CASSIGGNTEAFF	.	13	once	TRBV19	TRBJ1-1
TGTGCCAGCAGCCCGGGAGGGGGCCTAACCTACGAGCAGTACTTC	CASSPGGGLTYEQYF	.	15	.	TRBV28	TRBJ2-7
TGTGCCACCAGCAGAGTGGGGCTTGGGACAGGGGCCGTTGGAAACACCATATATTTT	CATSRVGLGTGAVGNTIYF	TRBD1	19	.	TRBV15	TRBJ1-3
TGTGCCAGCAGTCCCCCCCCTGGGCAGAGAAAGAGAGCTTTCTTT	CASSPPPGQRKRAFF	.	15	.	TRBV28	TRBJ1-1
TGTGCCAGCAGCCCTCGGGGGGTGGAGACCCAGTACTTC	CASSPRGVETQYF	TRBD2	13	.	TRBV5-4	TRBJ2-5
TGTGCCAGCCGACAGGGGGTGAACACTGAAGCTTTCTTT	CASRQGVNTEAFF	TRBD1	13	.	TRBV6-5	TRBJ1-1
TGCGCCAGCAGCCACTACGGCGGGGAGGGAGGCTACACCTTC	CASSHYGGEGGYTF	.	14	.	TRBV4-3	TRBJ1-2
TGTGCCAGCAGCAGGGGACTAGCGGACTATGAGCAGTTCTTC	CASSRGLADYEQFF	TRBD2	14	once	TRBV5-4	TRBJ2-1
TGTGCCAGCAGCCCCCCGACAGGGATGAACACTGAAGCTTTCTTT	CASSPPTGMNTEAFF	TRBD1	15	.	TRBV7-9	TRBJ1-1
TGCAGCGTTGAAATTGGGACAGGGTGGACCGGGGAGCTGTTTTTT	CSVEIGTGWTGELFF	TRBD1	15	.	TRBV29-1	TRBJ2-2
TGTGCCACGAGACAGAGCAATCAGCCCCAGCATTTT	CATRQSNQPQHF	.	12	.	TRBV10-3	TRBJ1-5
TGTGCCAGCAGAAGGAGCGGGGGGGCCTACGAGCAGTACTTC	CASRRSGGAYEQYF	TRBD2	14	.	TRBV5-4	TRBJ2-7